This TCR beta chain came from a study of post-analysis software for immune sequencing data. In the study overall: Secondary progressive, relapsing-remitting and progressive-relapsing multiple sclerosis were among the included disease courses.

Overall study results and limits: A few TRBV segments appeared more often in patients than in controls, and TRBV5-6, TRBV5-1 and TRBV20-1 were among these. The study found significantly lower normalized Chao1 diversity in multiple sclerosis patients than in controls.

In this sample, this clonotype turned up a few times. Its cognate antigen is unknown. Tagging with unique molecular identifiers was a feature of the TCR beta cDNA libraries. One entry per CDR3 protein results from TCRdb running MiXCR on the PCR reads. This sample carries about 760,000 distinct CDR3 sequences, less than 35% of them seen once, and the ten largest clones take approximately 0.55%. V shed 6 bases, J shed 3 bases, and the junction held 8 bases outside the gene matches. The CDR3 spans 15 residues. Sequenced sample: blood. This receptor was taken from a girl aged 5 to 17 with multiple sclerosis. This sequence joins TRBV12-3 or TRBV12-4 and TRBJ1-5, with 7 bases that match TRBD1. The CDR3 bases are TGTGCCAGCAGAGAACCCGGGACAGTCAATCAGCCCCAGCATTTT. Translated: CASREPGTVNQPQHF.